The clone carrying this T cell receptor (beta chain) was seen a single time. The data originate from a study of blood T cell repertoires in COVID-19. This CDR3 is built from 14 residues. The germline CDR1 and CDR2 sequences are MGHDK and SYGVNS. The V end lost 5 bases, the J end lost 9 bases, and 19 bases lay between the germline ends. One Seattle source followed patients from active infection through their disease course. Authors' methods: Counts of nucleated cells, estimated from reference gene primer amplification, were obtained. This table comes from immunoSEQ multiplex PCR, and its TCRdb copy is limited to in-frame clones, with some not included. The V and J calls and clone size come from that table; D and trimming were worked out from the DNA. The data hold roughly 440,000 clones, with approximately 88% observed a single time.

The chain has TRBV25-1 and TRBJ1-1; the D gene is possibly TRBD1 (6 bases). The sample was peripheral blood. The clonotype originates from a woman aged 45-60 years with COVID-19, enrolled during active disease. The DNA for the CDR3 is TGTGCCAGCAGTCGGGCCGACGCAGGGGAGAAAGCTTTCTTT. Its translation: CASSRADAGEKAFF. Based on the CDR3 plus reference TRBV25-1 and TRBJ1-1, the full variable domain is EADIYQTPRYLVIGTGKKITLECSQTMGHDKMYWYQQDPGMELHLIHYSYGVNSTEKGDLSSESTVSRIRTEHFPLTLESARPSHTSQYLCASSRADAGEKAFFGQGTRLTVV.